The sequence of this T cell receptor beta chain was determined in a study of human T cells and chemical hapten exposure. The time point: patch test 3, about 24 weeks after DPC sensitization. Treatment: therapeutic diphenylcyclopropenone sensitization with weekly scalp DPC. The germline V gene encodes CDR1 SGHRS and CDR2 YFSETQ. The length of the CDR3 is 14 residues. The V gene lost 5 bases and the J gene lost 7 bases, with 16 bases spanning the gap. A single record per CDR3 protein comes from TCRdb applying MiXCR to the RACE reads. This sample has about 200,000 distinct CDR3 sequences, with under 25% found just once. There are a few counts of this clonotype.

This receptor was taken from a woman aged 40 to 49 with alopecia areata. Some clones in this sample may be carry-over from other donors' samples. Source: whole blood, taken in connection with sensitization to the hapten diphenylcyclopropenone (DPC). This chain uses TRBV5-1 with TRBJ2-1; D is perhaps TRBD2 (6 bases). The CDR3 protein is CASRRSGTSNEQFF. The CDR3 bases are TGCGCCAGCAGACGCTCCGGGACTTCGAATGAGCAGTTCTTC. Full variable domain (outside the CDR3, taken from reference TRBV5-1 and TRBJ2-1): KAGVTQTPRYLIKTRGQQVTLSCSPISGHRSVSWYQQTPGQGLQFLFEYFSETQRNKGNFPGRFSGRQFSNSRSEMNVSTLELGDSALYLCASRRSGTSNEQFFGPGTRLTVL.